This section outlines one T cell receptor beta chain sequence together with its context. Its antigen remains unidentified. Trimming removed 6 bases from V and 1 base from J, with 8 bases in between. CDR3 size: 13 residues. CDR1 LGHDT and CDR2 YNNKEL come from the germline V gene (reference sequence). This specimen comes from a study of T-cell memory formation after mild COVID-19. Findings of the study overall: Pre-infection memory contained some responding clones, which suggested that cross-reactive memory had joined. Among clones peaking at day 37 in the second wave, SARS-CoV-2 specificity remained unconfirmed.

MiXCR, applied by TCRdb to the 5' RACE reads, yields one record per CDR3 protein. The sample lists 250,000 or so distinct CDR3 sequences; around 17% were seen once. Sequencing used PBMCs or a T cell subset sorted from them (not recorded which). The receptor comes from a man aged 18 to 29 who had mild COVID-19 (a few samples of this study predate the infection). Cell type and time point are not known. The chain recombines TRBV3-1 with TRBJ2-3; D uncertain. CDR3 protein: CASRPPGTDTQYF. In DNA form, the CDR3 reads TGTGCCAGCAGACCCCCCGGCACAGATACGCAGTATTTT.